The subject of this entry is one T cell receptor beta chain. Its specificity is not known. The data are from a study of monozygotic twins with inflammatory bowel disease. Regarding the study as a whole: Especially with disease activity, IBD patients shared fewer clonotypes with others than healthy twins did.

The input for each TCR library was around 4,000 ng of total RNA. TCRdb re-called the 5' RACE reads and shows each CDR3 protein once, DNA omitted. This sample's clone table lists some 200,000 distinct CDR3 sequences. This sequence was found in a human donor with ulcerative colitis or Crohn's disease, or a healthy co-twin of an affected twin (not recorded which). Sequenced sample: blood.

The CDR3 loop reads CASSGRSGTDTQYF. V gene TRBV2 combines with J gene TRBJ2-3. The CDR3 has 14 amino acids. Germline values: CDR1 SNHLY, CDR2 FYNNEI.